This entry describes one T cell receptor (beta chain). The data stem from a study of blood T cell repertoires in COVID-19. Generated by immunoSEQ multiplex PCR, the TCRdb table keeps only in-frame clones and is missing some. The sample carries about 230,000 clones, 65% to 90% recorded once. The origin of this receptor is a man in his fifties with COVID-19, enrolled during active disease. What was sequenced was peripheral blood.

The CDR3 is CASRTGTYEKLFF. The DNA for the CDR3 is TGTGCCAGCAGGACAGGGACTTATGAAAAACTGTTTTTT. The chain uses TRBV2 and TRBJ1-4; 7 nucleotides align to TRBD1. The CDR3 is 13 amino acids. With 6 bases clipped from V and 6 bases from J, the junction kept 4 bases outside the gene matches. Germline-derived CDR1 and CDR2 are SNHLY and FYNNEI.